Each of the 5 T cell receptor beta chains below was sequenced from the same sample in a study of CXCR3-negative and CXCR3-positive naive CD8 T cells. Regarding the study as a whole: Greater hydrophobicity was found in TRB CDR3s of CXCR3-positive naive cells than of CXCR3-negative naive cells.

Libraries were UMI-labeled 5' RACE TRB cDNA. From the 5' RACE reads, TCRdb lists one entry per CDR3 protein and no DNA. The sample is made up of about 150,000 distinct CDR3 sequences, and the top ten hold around 0.37% of it. Their recognized antigens are unknown. The sequenced sample was naive CXCR3+ CD8+ T cells from blood. Subset given: CD45RO-CCR7+CD27+CD95- naive CD8+ T cells expressing CXCR3 (TNR3+). These receptors were collected from a human donor in good health. Some clones in this sample may be carry-over from other donors' samples.

V and J are TRBV7-3 and TRBJ2-3; as DNA is missing, the TRBD1 call by TCRdb cannot be tested. The CDR3 extends over 14 amino acids. CDR1 and CDR2 (germline): SGHTA, FQGTGA. The chain's CDR3 is CASSSTGGPDTQYF.

The chain has TRBV6-2 or TRBV6-3 and TRBJ2-1; without DNA, the TCRdb call of TRBD2 cannot be checked. In germline, CDR1 is MNHEY, CDR2 SVGEGT. CDR3 length: 13 residues. The CDR3 protein is CASSYSIRSEQFF.

The genes are TRBV7-2 and TRBJ1-3. This CDR3 region has 13 residues. Germline V gene sequence: CDR1 SGHTA, CDR2 FQGNSA. CDR3 protein: CASSDPLVDTIYF.

The V and J genes are TRBV27 and TRBJ2-1. The CDR3 is 14 residues long. Germline V lookup: CDR1 MNHEY, CDR2 SMNVEV (reference sequence). CDR3 loop: CASSFGSSYNEQFF.

This sequence joins TRBV7-2 and TRBJ2-1; TCRdb proposes TRBD1, but this gene call is untestable without DNA. This CDR3 comprises 18 residues. Per the germline V gene, CDR1 is SGHTA and CDR2 is FQGNSA. The CDR3 sequence: CASSGQGVGRTWRHEQFF.